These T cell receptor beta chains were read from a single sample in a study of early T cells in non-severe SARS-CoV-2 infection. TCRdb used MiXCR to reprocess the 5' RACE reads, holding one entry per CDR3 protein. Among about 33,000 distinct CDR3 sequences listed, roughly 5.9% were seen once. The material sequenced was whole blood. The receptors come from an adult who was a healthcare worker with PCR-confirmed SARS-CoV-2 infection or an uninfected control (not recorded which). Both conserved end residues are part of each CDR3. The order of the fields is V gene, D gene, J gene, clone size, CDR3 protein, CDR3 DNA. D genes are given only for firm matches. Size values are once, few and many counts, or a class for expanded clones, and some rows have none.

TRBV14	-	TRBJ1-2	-	CASSRKQDYGYTF	TGTGCCAGCAGCCGAAAACAGGACTATGGCTACACCTTC
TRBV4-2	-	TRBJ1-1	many	CASSQELIRTTEAFF	TGTGCCAGCAGCCAAGAGTTGATCCGGACCACTGAAGCTTTCTTT
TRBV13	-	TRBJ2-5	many	CASSLMETQYF	TGTGCCAGCAGCTTAATGGAGACCCAGTACTTC
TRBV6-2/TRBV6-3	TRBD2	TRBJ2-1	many	CASSYSMLLADYNEQFF	TGTGCCAGCAGTTACTCGATGTTACTAGCGGACTACAATGAGCAGTTCTTC
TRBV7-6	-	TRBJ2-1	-	CASSYYGDEQFF	TGTGCCAGCAGCTACTACGGCGATGAGCAGTTCTTC
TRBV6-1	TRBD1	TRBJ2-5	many	CASSSQAGQGSRTQYF	TGTGCCAGCAGTTCCCAAGCTGGACAGGGGTCGCGGACCCAGTACTTC
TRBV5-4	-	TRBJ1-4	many	CASSTPGPREKLFF	TGTGCCAGCAGCACGCCGGGACCGAGGGAAAAACTGTTTTTT
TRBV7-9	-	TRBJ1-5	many	CASSLGQGSSNQPQHF	TGTGCCAGCAGCTTAGGTCAGGGGAGCAGCAATCAGCCCCAGCATTTT
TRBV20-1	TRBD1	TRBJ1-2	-	CSAPRTGIYDYTF	TGCAGTGCTCCCAGGACAGGCATCTATGACTACACCTTC
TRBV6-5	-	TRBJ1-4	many	CASSFRTDEKLFF	TGTGCCAGCAGTTTCAGGACGGATGAAAAACTGTTTTTT
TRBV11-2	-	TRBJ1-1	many	CASSLGTGSTEAFF	TGTGCCAGCAGCTTAGGAACAGGGTCCACTGAAGCTTTCTTT
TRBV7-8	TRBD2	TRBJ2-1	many	CASSWGLAERYNEQFF	TGTGCCAGCAGCTGGGGACTAGCGGAGAGATACAATGAGCAGTTCTTC
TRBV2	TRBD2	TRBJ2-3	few	CASSSIGRADTQYF	TGTGCCAGCAGTTCCATCGGGAGGGCAGATACGCAGTATTTT
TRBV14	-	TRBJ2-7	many	CASSQDPRSEQYF	TGTGCCAGCAGCCAAGACCCGCGGAGCGAGCAGTACTTC
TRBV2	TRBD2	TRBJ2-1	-	CASSPTSGRYNEQFF	TGTGCCAGCAGTCCGACTAGCGGCCGATACAATGAGCAGTTCTTC
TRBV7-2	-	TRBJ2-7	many	CASSPRSGYEQYF	TGTGCCAGCAGCCCCCGGAGCGGTTACGAGCAGTACTTC
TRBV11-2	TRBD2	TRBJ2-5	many	CASSFSGAGAGTQYF	TGTGCCAGCAGCTTCTCCGGAGCGGGGGCGGGGACCCAGTACTTC
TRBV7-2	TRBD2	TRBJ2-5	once	CVSSSPPAGGPWTQYF	TGTGTCAGCAGCTCGCCACCAGCGGGGGGCCCGTGGACCCAGTACTTC
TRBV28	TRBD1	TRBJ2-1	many	CASSLRDRNDNEQFF	TGTGCCAGCAGTCTCCGGGACAGGAACGACAATGAGCAGTTCTTC
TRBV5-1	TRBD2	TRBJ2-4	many	CASSRTTSGGAGNIQYF	TGCGCCAGCAGCCGAACGACTAGCGGGGGGGCTGGTAACATTCAGTACTTC
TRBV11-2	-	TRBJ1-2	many	CASSQQAGGHYGYTF	TGTGCCAGCAGCCAACAGGCGGGGGGACACTATGGCTACACCTTC
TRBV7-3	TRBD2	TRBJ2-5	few	CASSLEAGYQETQYF	TGTGCCAGCAGCCTCGAAGCGGGGTACCAAGAGACCCAGTACTTC
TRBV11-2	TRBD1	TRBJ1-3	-	CASSSRRTGGFGNTIYF	TGTGCCAGCAGCTCCCGTCGGACAGGGGGCTTTGGAAACACCATATATTTT
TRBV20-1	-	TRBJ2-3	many	CSASRPHTDTQYF	TGCAGTGCTAGTAGGCCTCACACAGATACGCAGTATTTT
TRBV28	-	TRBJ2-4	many	CASSGELGTLNIQYF	TGTGCCAGCAGTGGGGAGCTCGGTACCCTAAACATTCAGTACTTC
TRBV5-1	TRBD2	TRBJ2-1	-	CASSFPTSGRITTYNEQFF	TGCGCCAGCAGCTTCCCGACTAGCGGGAGAATAACGACCTACAATGAGCAGTTCTTC
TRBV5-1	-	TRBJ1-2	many	CASWGKGSYGYTF	TGCGCCAGCTGGGGAAAGGGGAGCTATGGCTACACCTTC